This T cell receptor (beta chain) was retrieved from a study of vaccination effects on CD4 cells after COVID-19. Across the study: Before sequencing, viral peptide pools were used by the ViraFEST assay to expand antigen-specific CD4+ T cells. Culturing of some 1.8 million PBMC per well took place with around 9 IU/ml IL-2 and around 10 ug/ml peptides. Study-level points and caveats: Spike-reactive clones in convalescents after vaccination were chiefly newly vaccine-induced.

The CDR3 has 14 residues. Germline loops: CDR1 LNHDA, CDR2 SQIVND (reference sequence). The trim removed 4 bases at V and 5 bases at J, leaving 4 bases unmatched. The culture ran for 10 days before CD4+ T cells were isolated. This person caught SARS-CoV-2 sometime from March to December 2020, and PCR testing confirmed the infection. It was two doses of either the BNT162b2 or mRNA-1273 vaccine that participants received. Profiled with immunoSEQ multiplex PCR; TCRdb holds only in-frame clones, not every one. Of nearly 50,000 clones listed, around 80% are singletons. Details on this clone: No antigen is known for it.

The sequence derives from a human donor who had a prior SARS-CoV-2 infection. This sample comprised CD4+ T cells from PBMCs cultured without peptide, obtained after COVID-19 vaccination. The chain recombines TRBV19 with TRBJ2-2; TRBD1 agrees at 7 bases. The CDR3 reads CASSNRGGTGELFF. CDR3 bases: TGTGCCAGTAGTAACAGGGGCGGAACCGGGGAGCTGTTTTTT.